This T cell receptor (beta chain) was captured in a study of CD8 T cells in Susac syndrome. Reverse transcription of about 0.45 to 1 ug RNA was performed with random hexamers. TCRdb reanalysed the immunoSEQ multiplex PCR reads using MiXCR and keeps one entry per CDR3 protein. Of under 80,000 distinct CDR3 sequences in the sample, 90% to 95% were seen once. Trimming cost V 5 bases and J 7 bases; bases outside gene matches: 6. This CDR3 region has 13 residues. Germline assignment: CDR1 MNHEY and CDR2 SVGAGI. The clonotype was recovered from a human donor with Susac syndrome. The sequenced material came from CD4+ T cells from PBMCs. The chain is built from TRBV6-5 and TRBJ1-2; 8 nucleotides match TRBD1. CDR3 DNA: TGTGCCAGCAGTGCGGACAGGGACCCTGGCTACACCTTC. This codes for CASSADRDPGYTF.